These T cell receptor beta chains were read from a single sample in a study of cytotoxic CD8 clonotypes in ibrutinib-treated CLL. The assay was immunoSEQ multiplex PCR, and TCRdb's table has in-frame clones only and misses some. In the table there are 190,000 or so clones, roughly 72% of which are singletons. The sequences come from PBMCs, collected after 24 months of ibrutinib treatment. The receptors originated from a human donor with chronic lymphocytic leukemia. CDR3s include the opening cysteine and the closing phenylalanine or tryptophan. D genes are given only for firm matches. The size field is filled for only some rows; it gives once, few, many or a size class.

cdr3_nt cdr3_aa clone_size j_call d_call v_call
TGTGCCAGTAAACAGACAGCTTCCTACGAGCAGTACTTC CASKQTASYEQYF . TRBJ2-7 . TRBV19
TGTGCCAGAAGCTTTCGTTCTAGCGGGAGTAGAGATACGCAGTATTTT CARSFRSSGSRDTQYF . TRBJ2-3 TRBD2 TRBV5-3
TGCGCCAGCAGCCCCACTGACCCGAACACTGAAGCTTTCTTT CASSPTDPNTEAFF . TRBJ1-1 . TRBV4-1
TGTGCCAGCAGTTTAAAGGGACGCAGCGGGGATACGCAGTATTTT CASSLKGRSGDTQYF few TRBJ2-3 . TRBV27
TGTGCCAGCAGTTTAAGCTGGGCAGGGGCTGAAGCTTTCTTT CASSLSWAGAEAFF . TRBJ1-1 . TRBV27
TGTGCCAGCTCACTACAGGGTTCCGGGGAGCTGTTTTTT CASSLQGSGELFF . TRBJ2-2 . TRBV18
TGTGCCAGCAGTGCACTAGCGGGCCTCTCCTACGAGCAGTACTTC CASSALAGLSYEQYF . TRBJ2-7 TRBD2 TRBV2
TGTGCCAGCAGCCGGACCTACAATGAGCAGTTCTTC CASSRTYNEQFF few TRBJ2-1 . TRBV6-1
TGCAGCGTCGGGGGACAGTCCCTTCAAGAGACCCAGTACTTC CSVGGQSLQETQYF . TRBJ2-5 . TRBV29-1
TGTGCCAGCAGACCGATGACAGGGCTTAACTATGGCTACACCTTC CASRPMTGLNYGYTF few TRBJ1-2 TRBD1 TRBV2
TGTGCCAGCAGCATTAGCGGGAGGGTCGGGGGTGAGCAGTTCTTC CASSISGRVGGEQFF . TRBJ2-1 TRBD2 TRBV11-1
TGCGCCAGCAGCTTGGACTCATTCTTCTATGGCTACACCTTC CASSLDSFFYGYTF . TRBJ1-2 . TRBV5-1
TGTGCCATCAGGGACAGACACACTGAAGCTTTCTTT CAIRDRHTEAFF . TRBJ1-1 . TRBV10-3
TGTGCCAGCAGCTTCAGGGCAGAACTGAACACTGAAGCTTTCTTT CASSFRAELNTEAFF once TRBJ1-1 . TRBV5-6
TGCGCCAGCAGCTTCAGGGGGGTTGGAAACACCATATATTTT CASSFRGVGNTIYF . TRBJ1-3 TRBD1 TRBV5-1
TGCGCCAGCAGCTTGATGACAACAAACTACGAGCAGTACTTC CASSLMTTNYEQYF . TRBJ2-7 . TRBV5-1
TGTGCCAGCACGGGGTTTCAATCGGCCTACGAGCAGTACTTC CASTGFQSAYEQYF . TRBJ2-7 . TRBV28
TGTGCCAGCAGCGTAGGGGCAGGGGTTAATCAGCCCCAGCATTTT CASSVGAGVNQPQHF . TRBJ1-5 . TRBV9
TGCGCCAGCAGCCACGACGGGACAGGCTACGAGCAGTACTTC CASSHDGTGYEQYF . TRBJ2-7 TRBD1 TRBV4-1
TGCGCCAGCAGCTTGGGGGCAGGTGAAAAACTGTTTTTT CASSLGAGEKLFF . TRBJ1-4 . TRBV5-1
TGCGCCAGCAGCCAAGATCGGACAGTACAATGGGTTGAGCAGTTCTTC CASSQDRTVQWVEQFF once TRBJ2-1 . TRBV4-3
TGTGCCAGCATTGCCGGGACAGAGAACACCGGGGAGCTGTTTTTT CASIAGTENTGELFF . TRBJ2-2 TRBD1 TRBV6-5
TGTGCCAGCTCCCATGGACTAGCGGAAAACATTCAGTACTTC CASSHGLAENIQYF . TRBJ2-4 TRBD2 TRBV18
TGTGCCACCAGCAGGAGCAGGGGACCCTCTCAGCCCCAGCATTTT CATSRSRGPSQPQHF . TRBJ1-5 . TRBV15
TGTGCCAGCAGTTACAGCTACTATAGCAATCAGCCCCAGCATTTT CASSYSYYSNQPQHF . TRBJ1-5 . TRBV6-6
TGCGCCAGCAGCCAAGCAGGGAATCCCCGGGAGGAGACCCAGTACTTC CASSQAGNPREETQYF . TRBJ2-5 . TRBV4-3
TGTGCCAGTAGACAGAGAGCGGGGAACACTGAAGCTTTCTTT CASRQRAGNTEAFF once TRBJ1-1 . TRBV5-4
TGTGCCAGCAGTCCTCGGACGATCACCGGGGAGCTGTTTTTT CASSPRTITGELFF few TRBJ2-2 . TRBV28
TGTGCCAGCAGCAACAGGGGGCGAAATCAGCCCCAGCATTTT CASSNRGRNQPQHF few TRBJ1-5 TRBD1 TRBV7-2
TGCGCCAGCAGCCAAGATCCTAGCGTTAGCTCTGGTACGCAGTATTTT CASSQDPSVSSGTQYF . TRBJ2-3 . TRBV4-3
TGTGCCAGCAAATGGGGTAGTTCCTATTCCTACAATGAGCAGTTCTTC CASKWGSSYSYNEQFF . TRBJ2-1 . TRBV27
TGTGCCAGTCAATACAGGGTTAACACTGAAGCTTTCTTT CASQYRVNTEAFF . TRBJ1-1 . TRBV19
TGTGCCAGCAGCTTACTAGGGCCGAGCTCCTACAATGAGCAGTTCTTC CASSLLGPSSYNEQFF . TRBJ2-1 . TRBV11-2
TGTGCCAGCAGTTACTCGGGACTAGCGGGGATCTACGAGCAGTACTTC CASSYSGLAGIYEQYF . TRBJ2-7 TRBD2 TRBV6-5
TGTGCCAGCAGTATTAGCGGGAGCGGGAATGAGCAGTTCTTC CASSISGSGNEQFF . TRBJ2-1 TRBD2 TRBV6-5
TGCGCCAGCAGCCAAGATCAAACTGGCTACTCGGGAGCTTTCTTT CASSQDQTGYSGAFF once TRBJ1-1 . TRBV4-3
TGTGCCAGCAGCTCACGGGGGGGGGCCGGTCAGCCCCAGCATTTT CASSSRGGAGQPQHF . TRBJ1-5 . TRBV6-5